In this sample, the clone carrying this T cell receptor beta chain turned up once. The sample is drawn from a study of blood T cell repertoires in COVID-19. About the research overall: The samples span acute and convalescent COVID-19 from the United States, Italy and Spain. Sources were T cells, B-cell-depleted T cells, or PBMCs; the material itself was cDNA or gDNA.

The length of the CDR3 is 12 residues. From germline, CDR1 is MNHEY and CDR2 SMNVEV (reference sequence). V was clipped by 6 bases and J by 9 bases, with 9 bases between them. Original methodology: Nucleated cell number was recorded as an estimate derived from reference gene primer amplification. Generated by immunoSEQ multiplex PCR, the TCRdb table keeps only in-frame clones and is missing some. Clone size and the V and J calls come from that table; the DNA yielded D and trimming. The sample has over 300,000 clones; 90% are singletons. This TCR was recovered from a man aged 18 to 35 with active or convalescent COVID-19. The specimen sequenced was peripheral blood. The V and J genes are TRBV27 and TRBJ1-6; D unclear. The CDR3 loop is CASRAYGSPLHF. Written as DNA, the CDR3 is TGTGCCAGCAGAGCGTACGGTTCACCCCTCCACTTT.